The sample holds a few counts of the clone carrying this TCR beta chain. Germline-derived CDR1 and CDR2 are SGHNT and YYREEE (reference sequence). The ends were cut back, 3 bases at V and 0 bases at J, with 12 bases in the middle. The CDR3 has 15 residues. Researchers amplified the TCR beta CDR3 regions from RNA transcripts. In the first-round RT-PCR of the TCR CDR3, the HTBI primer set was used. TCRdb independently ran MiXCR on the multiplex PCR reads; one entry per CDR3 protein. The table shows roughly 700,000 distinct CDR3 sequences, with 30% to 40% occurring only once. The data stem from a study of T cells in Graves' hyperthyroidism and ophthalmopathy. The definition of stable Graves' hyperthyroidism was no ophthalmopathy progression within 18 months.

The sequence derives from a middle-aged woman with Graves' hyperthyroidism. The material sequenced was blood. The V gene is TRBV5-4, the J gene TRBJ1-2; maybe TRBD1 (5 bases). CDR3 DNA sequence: TGTGCCAGCAGCTACGGGACCGACCCTAACTATGGCTACACCTTC. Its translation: CASSYGTDPNYGYTF.